The next 20 T cell receptor beta chains were all read from a single sample in a study of T cells in Graves' hyperthyroidism and ophthalmopathy. TCR beta CDR3 region amplification was performed from RNA transcripts. The HTBI primer set drove a first-round RT-PCR of the TCR CDR3. TCRdb re-called the multiplex PCR reads with MiXCR, one entry per CDR3 protein. Altogether 250,000 to 300,000 distinct CDR3 sequences are present, about 15% being singletons, with the ten largest covering around 55%. Sequencing was carried out using blood. These receptors were taken from a woman between 55 and 75 years old with Graves' ophthalmopathy.

Of note for this clonotype: One end of the junction is discordant with germline, which a read error may explain. The genes are TRBV9 and TRBJ2-3; 9 bases are shared with TRBD2. CDR1 is SGDLS, CDR2 YYNGEE, per germline. The CDR3 contains 16 residues. CDR3 nucleotide sequence: TGTGCCAGCAACGTAGGGGCGGGGGGGGCGTCAGATACGCAGTATTTT. Its translation is CASNVGAGGASDTQYF.

This clonotype was picked up many times. The chain uses TRBV6-1 and TRBJ2-5, with TRBD1 identical over 8 bases. Trimming cost V 7 bases and J 5 bases; bases outside gene matches: 15. Per germline, CDR1 MNHNS and CDR2 SASEGT. The CDR3 runs to 16 residues. The CDR3 spells CASTLLGSGGAETQYF. As DNA, the CDR3 is TGTGCCAGCACTCTACTGGGGTCAGGGGGCGCCGAGACCCAGTACTTC.

V usage is TRBV6-1 and J usage is TRBJ2-5; D is uncertain. Trimming removed 6 bases at V and 9 bases at J, with 14 bases between. The germline V gene encodes CDR1 MNHNS and CDR2 SASEGT. This CDR3 comprises 12 residues. CDR3 sequence: CASRGFEAAQYF. In DNA, the CDR3 is TGTGCCAGCAGGGGGTTTGAGGCAGCCCAGTACTTC.

Ten or more counts support this clonotype. V and J are TRBV27 and TRBJ2-1, with D uncertain. Germline V gene lookup returns CDR1 MNHEY and CDR2 SMNVEV (reference sequence). This CDR3 has 16 residues. The V end lost 2 bases, the J end lost 3 bases, and 14 bases lay between the germline ends. CDR3 loop: CASSLTGLPGYNEQFF. CDR3 bases: TGTGCCAGCAGTTTAACCGGGCTCCCGGGCTACAATGAGCAGTTCTTC.

The rearrangement links TRBV7-2 to TRBJ2-7; weak D call: TRBD1 (5 bases). V lost 2 bases to trimming and J lost 6 bases, with 14 bases between them. CDR1 SGHTA and CDR2 FQGNSA come from the germline V gene. The CDR3 is 14 residues long. CDR3 sequence reads: CASSLLGRVGEQYF. The CDR3 nucleotides are TGTGCCAGCAGCTTACTCGGCAGGGTCGGCGAGCAGTACTTC.

This clonotype was seen at least ten times. The chain combines TRBV28 with TRBJ2-6; the D gene is possibly TRBD1 (5 bases). CDR1 is MDHEN, CDR2 SYDVKM, per germline. This CDR3 comprises 15 residues. V lost 6 bases, J lost 0 bases, and 9 bases lay in between. The CDR3 coding sequence is TGTGCCAGCAGCCTCACAGGCTCTGGGGCCAACGTCCTGACTTTC. It encodes CASSLTGSGANVLTF.

This clonotype occurred many times. This chain joins TRBV7-2 and TRBJ1-5; TRBD1 is a possible D gene (5 bases). Germline V lookup: CDR1 SGHTA, CDR2 FQGNSA. The length of the CDR3 is 15 residues. Trimming removed 4 bases from V and 5 bases from J, with 15 bases in between. CDR3 sequence reads: CASSYPSGRDQPQHF. CDR3 DNA sequence: TGTGCCAGCAGCTACCCATCGGGGCGGGATCAGCCCCAGCATTTT. The full variable domain, in which reference TRBV7-2 and TRBJ1-5 provide the parts outside the CDR3, is GAGVSQSPSNKVTEKGKDVELRCDPISGHTALYWYRQSLGQGLEFLIYFQGNSAPDKSGLPSDRFSAERTGGSVSTLTIQRTQQEDSAVYLCASSYPSGRDQPQHFGDGTRLSIL.

This clonotype was picked up many times. The chain couples TRBV7-9 to TRBJ1-1; no clear D. The germline V gene encodes CDR1 SEHNR and CDR2 FQNEAQ (reference sequence). V was trimmed by 1 base and J by 10 bases, leaving 10 bases between them. The CDR3 is made up of 12 amino acids. The CDR3 is CASSLVPAGAFF. The CDR3 DNA sequence: TGTGCCAGCAGCTTAGTGCCCGCGGGAGCTTTCTTT.

This clonotype was picked up a small number of times. The chain joins TRBV11-2 to TRBJ2-7, with D possibly being TRBD1 or TRBD2 (5 bases each). V lost 2 bases to trimming and J lost 2 bases, with 13 bases between them. The CDR3 length is 15 residues. Germline-derived CDR1 and CDR2 are SGHAT and FQNNGV. The chain's CDR3 is CASSLNLGETYEQYF. CDR3 sequence (DNA): TGTGCCAGCAGCTTAAACCTGGGGGAGACCTACGAGCAGTACTTC.

The J gene is TRBJ2-6, the V gene TRBV11-2; a weak D match, TRBD1 (5 bases). Germline CDR1 is SGHAT and CDR2 is FQNNGV. V was trimmed by 3 bases and J by 2 bases, leaving 5 bases between them. The CDR3 has 14 amino acids. This chain's CDR3 is CASSLDTGANVLTF. The CDR3 nucleotides are TGTGCCAGCAGCTTGGACACTGGGGCCAACGTCCTGACTTTC.

This clonotype was detected many times. The chain recombines TRBV28 with TRBJ2-7, with 7 bases identical to TRBD2. Germline V CDR1 and CDR2: MDHEN, SYDVKM. V was pared by 6 bases and J by 6 bases, with 11 bases of the junction left unmatched. This CDR3 has 14 amino acids. CDR3 in amino acids: CASRSGTTTSEQYF. The CDR3 DNA follows: TGTGCCAGCAGGTCCGGGACTACCACCTCCGAGCAGTACTTC.

This clonotype was seen repeatedly, ten times or more. The chain recombines TRBV6-1 with TRBJ2-3; TRBD1 aligns across 7 bases. Germline CDR1 is MNHNS and CDR2 is SASEGT. This CDR3 is built from 14 residues. V lost 7 bases, J lost 5 bases, and 9 bases stayed unmatched. The CDR3, as DNA: TGTGCCAGCACCACGACAGGGCCGGGAGATACGCAGTATTTT. Its protein product is CASTTTGPGDTQYF.

This clonotype was counted many times. This chain links TRBV18 with TRBJ1-1; D is ambiguous. This CDR3 contains 11 residues. With 5 bases removed from V and 5 bases from J, the gap between germline ends came to 6 bases. Looked up from germline, CDR1 is KGHSH and CDR2 is LQKENI. CDR3 nucleotides: TGTGCCAGCTCAATTGGGACTGAAGCTTTCTTT. This sequence encodes CASSIGTEAFF. Looking up the rest from reference TRBV18 and TRBJ1-1 gives the full variable domain: NAGVMQNPRHLVRRRGQEARLRCSPMKGHSHVYWYRQLPEEGLKFMVYLQKENIIDESGMPKERFSAEFPKEGPSILRIQQVVRGDSAAYFCASSIGTEAFFGQGTRLTVV.

The genes are TRBV7-2 and TRBJ2-2; D is ambiguous. Germline assignment: CDR1 SGHTA and CDR2 FQGNSA. This CDR3 contains 14 residues. The germline V and J ends were trimmed by 1 base and 7 bases, with 10 bases remaining between them. The CDR3 protein is CASSLGLTSGELFF. CDR3 sequence (DNA): TGTGCCAGCAGCTTAGGATTGACCAGCGGGGAGCTGTTTTTT.

Ten or more counts support this clonotype. This chain's CDR3 is CSVHLQKAEAFF. The CDR3 bases are TGCAGCGTTCACCTCCAAAAGGCGGAAGCTTTCTTT. This chain connects TRBV29-1 to TRBJ1-1; D unresolved. Germline CDR1 is SQVTM and CDR2 is ANQGSEA. There are 12 residues in the CDR3. The V end lost 5 bases, the J end lost 8 bases, and 15 bases lay between the germline ends.

V is TRBV5-4 and J is TRBJ2-3, with D hard to call. The V end lost 2 bases, the J end lost 2 bases, and 9 bases lay between the germline ends. The germline V gene has CDR1 SGHNT and CDR2 YYREEE (reference sequence). This CDR3 is 14 amino acids long. The CDR3 nucleotides are TGTGCCAGCAGCTTTTGGGTCACCACAGATACGCAGTATTTT. Its translation is CASSFWVTTDTQYF.

This chain links TRBV4-2 with TRBJ2-1, with TRBD2 matching 9 bases. Trimming at V came to 1 base and at J to 7 bases, leaving 5 bases not matched to a gene. Looked up from germline, CDR1 is LGHNA and CDR2 is YNFKEQ. This CDR3 contains 15 residues. CDR3 sequence: CASSQVVSGGNEQFF. Here the CDR3 DNA reads TGTGCCAGCAGCCAAGTGGTTAGCGGGGGTAATGAGCAGTTCTTC.

This clonotype was seen ten or more times. The gene calls are TRBV20-1 and TRBJ2-1; 10 bases fit TRBD1. The CDR3 length is 14 residues. After removal of 5 bases from V and 7 bases from J, the junction contained 8 bases not matched to a gene. The germline gives CDR1 DFQATT, CDR2 SNEGSKA (reference sequence). Written as DNA, the CDR3 is TGCAGTGCTCGCCAGGGACAGGGGTTGAATGAGCAGTTCTTC. Protein: CSARQGQGLNEQFF.

This clonotype was picked up many times. V gene TRBV20-1 combines with J gene TRBJ1-1, with unresolved D. The CDR3 totals 19 residues. Germline V CDR1 and CDR2: DFQATT, SNEGSKA (reference sequence). The germline V and J ends were trimmed by 3 bases and 3 bases, with 29 bases remaining between them. CDR3 nucleotides: TGCAGTGCTAGGAGAAGAGTTAACGACATCTGGGCATTGGACACTGAAGCTTTCTTT. Protein product: CSARRRVNDIWALDTEAFF.

The table lists this clonotype with many counts. The chain has TRBV6-2 or TRBV6-3 and TRBJ2-1, with 8 bases identical to TRBD2. J gave up 3 bases and V 10 bases, and 23 bases lay outside the gene matches. Germline CDR1 reads MNHEY; CDR2 reads SVGEGT. CDR3 length: 19 residues. DNA for the CDR3: TGTGCCACCCGTTTCGCTCGGGCGCAGCGGGGGCATCTCTACAATGAGCAGTTCTTC. It translates to CATRFARAQRGHLYNEQFF.